These 28 T cell receptor beta chains share one sample of origin, sequenced in a study of shared clonotypes between healthy human individuals. Data came from immunoSEQ multiplex PCR; TCRdb stores just in-frame clones and leaves some out. The sample has 2 million to 3 million clones, approximately 94% seen once. Specimen: naive CD4+ T cells from PBMCs. The subset denotes: CD45RA+ positively selected. Receptors originate from a man between 18 and 29 years old in good health. Some clones in this sample may be carry-over from other donors' samples.

The genes are TRBV2 and TRBJ2-1, with no clear D. The V gene lost 8 bases and the J gene lost 6 bases, with 14 bases spanning the gap. The CDR3 consists of 13 residues. Germline CDR1 and CDR2: SNHLY and FYNNEI. The CDR3 DNA follows: TGTGCCAGCGGGCTTCTGGGCGTCAATGAGCAGTTCTTC. Amino acid sequence: CASGLLGVNEQFF.

This rearrangement joins TRBV19 to TRBJ2-3, with 13 bases aligning to TRBD2. J gave up 6 bases and V 5 bases, and 8 bases lay outside the gene matches. CDR1 and CDR2 from the germline V gene are LNHDA and SQIVND (reference sequence). This CDR3 region has 16 residues. The CDR3 DNA reads as TGTGCCAGTAGTGGGGGGACTAGCGGGACGTGGGATACGCAGTATTTT. Translating gives CASSGGTSGTWDTQYF.

The chain is built from TRBV25-1 and TRBJ2-7; 14 bases line up with TRBD2. Germline CDR1 reads MGHDK; CDR2 reads SYGVNS. This CDR3 contains 15 residues. J gave up 4 bases and V 7 bases, and 6 bases lay outside the gene matches. In nucleotides, the CDR3 is TGTGCCAGCACCGGGACTAGCGGGAGATATTACGAGCAGTACTTC. The encoded protein is CASTGTSGRYYEQYF.

The table lists this clone with a count of one. V gene TRBV6-5 combines with J gene TRBJ2-5; possibly TRBD1 for D (5 bases). This CDR3 is 15 amino acids long. Trimming removed 4 bases at V and 5 bases at J, with 17 bases between. Germline V lookup: CDR1 MNHEY, CDR2 SVGAGI. Here the CDR3 reads CASSLNLRTSETQYF. CDR3 in DNA: TGTGCCAGCAGTTTGAACCTTAGGACATCGGAGACCCAGTACTTC.

This clone was found once. The rearrangement links TRBV15 to TRBJ2-1, with 7 bases that match TRBD2. The CDR3 is 13 amino acids. Germline CDR1 LNHNV, CDR2 YYDKDF (reference sequence). V lost 3 bases, J lost 7 bases, and 3 bases stayed unmatched. CDR3 protein: CATSREAGNEQFF. Here the CDR3 DNA reads TGTGCCACCAGCAGGGAAGCGGGGAATGAGCAGTTCTTC.

This clone appeared a few times. The V and J genes are TRBV7-9 and TRBJ1-4, with 8 bases fitting TRBD1. CDR3 length: 13 residues. The V segment lost 5 bases and the J segment 13 bases; nucleotides outside the gene matches: 9. Germline CDR1 is SEHNR and CDR2 is FQNEAQ (reference sequence). CDR3 in amino acids: CASSPQGAQRLFF. CDR3 nucleotides: TGTGCCAGCAGCCCTCAGGGGGCGCAACGACTGTTTTTT.

To note about this clone: The sample contains more than one DNA sequence encoding this CDR3. The chain links TRBV28 to TRBJ1-5; D not resolved. Germline V CDR1 and CDR2: MDHEN, SYDVKM. The CDR3 is 12 amino acids. V was shortened by 5 bases and J by 3 bases, with 5 bases between the two germline ends. The CDR3 bases are TGTGCCAGCAGTCCGGTCAATCAGCCCCAGCATTTT. This sequence encodes CASSPVNQPQHF.

This clone was seen only once. V usage is TRBV18 and J usage is TRBJ2-6; TRBD1 agrees at 7 bases. Per germline, CDR1 KGHSH and CDR2 LQKENI. CDR3 length: 18 amino acids. The V segment lost 5 bases and the J segment 0 bases; nucleotides outside the gene matches: 10. CDR3 residues: CASSSRRQGSSGANVLTF. CDR3 in DNA: TGTGCCAGCTCATCGAGGAGACAGGGAAGCTCTGGGGCCAACGTCCTGACTTTC.

The CDR3 protein is CASSQDDGGAFYGYTF. CDR3 sequence (DNA): TGTGCCAGCAGCCAAGATGATGGGGGGGCCTTCTATGGCTACACCTTC. The rearrangement uses TRBV4-2 and TRBJ1-2; TRBD1 might be the D (6 bases). The V and J ends lost 0 bases and 4 bases respectively, with 15 bases between them. Germline V lookup: CDR1 LGHNA, CDR2 YNFKEQ. The CDR3 is 16 amino acids.

V usage is TRBV2 and J usage is TRBJ2-3, with D unresolved. The CDR3 extends over 13 amino acids. Germline CDR1 is SNHLY and CDR2 is FYNNEI. V was cut by 7 bases and J by 5 bases, with 13 bases left in between. In nucleotides, the CDR3 is TGTGCCAGCACTCCCGAGTCAAGAGATACGCAGTATTTT. Translated: CASTPESRDTQYF. Complete variable domain (other parts from reference TRBV2 and TRBJ2-3): EPEVTQTPSHQVTQMGQEVILRCVPISNHLYFYWYRQILGQKVEFLVSFYNNEISEKSEIFDDQFSVERPDGSNFTLKIRSTKLEDSAMYFCASTPESRDTQYFGPGTRLTVL.

The CDR3 here is CASSELRNEQFF. The CDR3 DNA reads as TGTGCCAGCAGTGAATTACGTAATGAGCAGTTCTTC. The chain uses TRBV6-1 and TRBJ2-1; no reliable D call. V dropped 2 bases and J dropped 7 bases, with 6 bases sitting between them. CDR3 length: 12 residues. Germline V CDR1 and CDR2: MNHNS, SASEGT.

The chain recombines TRBV7-2 with TRBJ2-3; perhaps TRBD1 as D (5 bases). The CDR3 is made up of 12 amino acids. V shed 5 bases and J shed 4 bases, with 7 bases lying between them. Germline CDR1 reads SGHTA; CDR2 reads FQGNSA. The CDR3 coding sequence is TGTGCCAGCAGCCCAGGGCCAGATACGCAGTATTTT. Translated, it gives CASSPGPDTQYF. Combining the CDR3 with reference TRBV7-2 and TRBJ2-3 gives the whole variable domain GAGVSQSPSNKVTEKGKDVELRCDPISGHTALYWYRQSLGQGLEFLIYFQGNSAPDKSGLPSDRFSAERTGGSVSTLTIQRTQQEDSAVYLCASSPGPDTQYFGPGTRLTVL.

In this sample, this clone turned up once. The chain carries TRBV6-5 and TRBJ2-1; the D call may be TRBD1 or TRBD2 (6 bases each). In germline, CDR1 is MNHEY, CDR2 SVGAGI. V was cut by 6 bases and J by 4 bases, with 16 bases left in between. The CDR3 is 15 amino acids. The DNA for the CDR3 is TGTGCCAGCAGCAACTCGGGGGCGAGATACAATGAGCAGTTCTTC. Its translation: CASSNSGARYNEQFF.

The CDR3 DNA is TGTGCCAGCAGCGCCCAAAGTTCCGGGGAGCTGTTTTTT. It yields the protein CASSAQSSGELFF. This chain joins TRBV5-6 and TRBJ2-2; no reliable D call. The CDR3 covers 13 residues. The germline CDR1 and CDR2 sequences are SGHDT and YYEEEE. Trimming shortened V by 4 bases and J by 6 bases, and 10 bases separated the two germline ends.

The chain carries TRBV7-9 and TRBJ2-7; TRBD1 is a possible D gene (5 bases). V lost 2 bases to trimming and J lost 5 bases, with 10 bases between them. Germline lookup yields CDR1 SEHNR and CDR2 FQNEAQ (reference sequence). The CDR3 runs to 13 residues. The CDR3 DNA is TGTGCCAGCAGCTTAAGCAGGGTGAACGAGCAGTACTTC. Residues: CASSLSRVNEQYF.

The rearrangement uses TRBV27 and TRBJ2-7; the D gene is possibly TRBD2 (5 bases). The CDR3 consists of 13 residues. V was shortened by 5 bases and J by 6 bases, with 14 bases between the two germline ends. Germline CDR1 reads MNHEY; CDR2 reads SMNVEV (reference sequence). The CDR3 DNA follows: TGTGCCAGCAGTCTTTCGGGGAACGGCGAGCAGTACTTC. Translating it yields CASSLSGNGEQYF.

The chain has TRBV27 and TRBJ2-7, with a weak D call TRBD1 (5 bases). Germline V gives CDR1 MNHEY, CDR2 SMNVEV (reference sequence). Deletions cut 5 bases from V and 2 bases from J, with 10 bases between. This CDR3 region has 13 residues. The CDR3 nucleotides read TGTGCCAGCAGTCTCAAGGGGCCCTACGAGCAGTACTTC. Its translation is CASSLKGPYEQYF.

In its sample, this clone was seen once. This chain joins TRBV7-3 and TRBJ2-3, with a weak D call TRBD1 (5 bases). From germline, CDR1 is SGHTA and CDR2 FQGTGA. CDR3 length: 15 amino acids. Trimming shortened V by 6 bases and J by 2 bases, and 15 bases separated the two germline ends. The CDR3 loop is CASRLGQTYTDTQYF. In DNA, the CDR3 is TGTGCCAGCAGGTTGGGGCAGACGTACACAGATACGCAGTATTTT.

The chain joins TRBV9 to TRBJ1-2, with TRBD1 as a possible D gene (5 bases). This CDR3 region has 12 residues. V was shortened by 4 bases and J by 8 bases, with 12 bases between the two germline ends. CDR1 and CDR2 from the germline V gene are SGDLS and YYNGEE. The CDR3 DNA reads as TGTGCCAGCAGCATCGGGACTCGAGGCTACACCTTC. This gives the protein CASSIGTRGYTF.

The chain couples TRBV19 to TRBJ1-5; D gene unclear. V lost 1 base and J 0 bases, leaving 25 bases between the germline ends. Germline CDR1 LNHDA, CDR2 SQIVND (reference sequence). The CDR3 is 21 residues long. CDR3 protein: CASSIVGLIRQGRYSNQPQHF. CDR3 bases: TGTGCCAGTAGTATAGTCGGGCTAATTCGTCAAGGGCGATATAGCAATCAGCCCCAGCATTTT.

The chain recombines TRBV18 with TRBJ2-5, with 11 bases that match TRBD2. This CDR3 has 16 residues. The germline CDR1 and CDR2 sequences are KGHSH and LQKENI. V trimming: 5 bases; J trimming: 3 bases; junction bases outside the gene matches: 8. The chain's CDR3 is CASSANSGRAKETQYF. In DNA form, the CDR3 reads TGTGCCAGCTCAGCGAATAGCGGGAGGGCCAAAGAGACCCAGTACTTC.

This chain connects TRBV5-6 to TRBJ1-2; D not certain. V was trimmed by 1 base and J by 3 bases, leaving 10 bases between them. Germline CDR1 reads SGHDT; CDR2 reads YYEEEE. The CDR3 runs 14 residues. CDR3 coding DNA: TGTGCCAGCAGCTTGAACGGCGAATACTATGGCTACACCTTC. Protein product: CASSLNGEYYGYTF.

The chain combines TRBV7-2 with TRBJ2-3, with TRBD2 matching over 10 bases. The V and J ends lost 6 bases and 0 bases, in that order; junction bases with no gene match: 3. The CDR3 is 15 residues long. The germline V gene encodes CDR1 SGHTA and CDR2 FQGNSA. The CDR3 sequence is CASSAAGGSTDTQYF. The CDR3 DNA follows: TGTGCCAGCAGTGCAGCGGGAGGGAGCACAGATACGCAGTATTTT.

The chain recombines TRBV5-1 with TRBJ2-2; 9 nucleotides line up with TRBD2. The CDR3 is 15 amino acids. J was trimmed by 7 bases and V by 2 bases; bases with no gene match: 6. Germline V gene lookup returns CDR1 SGHRS and CDR2 YFSETQ. CDR3 coding DNA: TGCGCCAGCAGCTTCTTAGCGGGAGCGGACGGGGAGCTGTTTTTT. The encoded protein is CASSFLAGADGELFF.

The gene calls are TRBV28 and TRBJ1-2, with D perhaps matching TRBD1 (5 bases). The CDR3 spans 14 residues. The germline CDR1 and CDR2 sequences are MDHEN and SYDVKM. Trimming took 8 bases from V and 5 from J, leaving 18 bases between them. The CDR3 DNA reads as TGTGCCAGCGGGACGGTGGGAGTGAGGTATGGCTACACCTTC. It is translated as CASGTVGVRYGYTF.

The chain uses TRBV5-1 and TRBJ2-2; D gene uncertain. The CDR3 covers 16 residues. Germline V gives CDR1 SGHRS, CDR2 YFSETQ. The V end lost 0 bases, the J end lost 6 bases, and 15 bases lay between the germline ends. The chain's CDR3 is CASSLVVRSGSGELFF. The CDR3 DNA follows: TGCGCCAGCAGCTTGGTGGTACGCTCAGGCTCCGGGGAGCTGTTTTTT. The whole variable domain, filled in from reference TRBV5-1 and TRBJ2-2, reads KAGVTQTPRYLIKTRGQQVTLSCSPISGHRSVSWYQQTPGQGLQFLFEYFSETQRNKGNFPGRFSGRQFSNSRSEMNVSTLELGDSALYLCASSLVVRSGSGELFFGEGSRLTVL.

This rearrangement joins TRBV7-2 to TRBJ2-7; D is possibly TRBD2 (5 bases). The germline V gene has CDR1 SGHTA and CDR2 FQGNSA. V lost 4 bases and J 7 bases, leaving 14 bases between the germline ends. The CDR3 has 13 residues. The CDR3 nucleotides are TGTGCCAGCAGCTCCCTGGACTTACTAGAGCAGTACTTC. This translates into CASSSLDLLEQYF.

This chain connects TRBV4-1 to TRBJ1-2; D is perhaps TRBD1 (5 bases). The germline V and J ends were trimmed by 1 base and 2 bases, with 11 bases remaining between them. The CDR3 loop spans 15 amino acids. Germline CDR1 MGHRA, CDR2 YSYEKL. The CDR3 region has the DNA TGCGCCAGCAGCCAAGGACCTGGGGCCAACTATGGCTACACCTTC. It specifies CASSQGPGANYGYTF.